This T cell receptor (beta chain) was profiled in a study of T cell responses to AZD1222 COVID-19 vaccine. Background on the study: Combined were second doses at about 4 or about 12 weeks.

About this clone itself: Antigen: not known.

V was trimmed by 4 bases and J by 3 bases, leaving 19 bases between them. The CDR3 is 17 amino acids. Germline assignment: CDR1 MNHEY and CDR2 SMNVEV (reference sequence). Sequenced by immunoSEQ multiplex PCR; TCRdb stores in-frame clones only, minus some. The table has 140,000 or so clones, approximately 90% seen once. Overall study findings and caveats: Every sample of the repertoires postdated the peak T cell response. Mostly white British, mostly female donors; authors suggested clonal diversity may be underestimated. Spike-spanning, vaccine-associated CD4 TCRs were dominant at 160-218 and 743-854.

This sequence was found in an adult in good health. Material: peripheral blood, obtained on day 0 of AZD1222 vaccination. This sequence joins TRBV27 and TRBJ2-1; D is unclear. The CDR3 sequence: CASSSHSPNDLYNEQFF. The CDR3 nucleotides are TGTGCCAGCAGTTCCCATTCGCCCAATGATCTCTACAATGAGCAGTTCTTC.